This T cell receptor (beta chain) was recovered during a study of CD8+ T cells in alopecia areata. This CDR3 contains 16 residues. Germline V gene lookup returns CDR1 LGHNA and CDR2 YNFKEQ. Trimming at V came to 3 bases and at J to 5 bases, leaving 10 bases not matched to a gene. RNA was extracted and reverse transcribed into cDNA as the sequencing template. Sequenced by immunoSEQ multiplex PCR; TCRdb stores in-frame clones only, minus some. The sample lists 100,000 to 150,000 clones; about 60% were seen once. Source material: CD4+ T cells sorted from blood. The chain is built from TRBV4-2 and TRBJ2-5; 9 nucleotides match TRBD2. This clonotype was sampled from a human donor in good health. The CDR3, as DNA: TGTGCCAGCAGCCAGGGAGGCGGGGGGGTACTGGAGACCCAGTACTTC. Amino acids: CASSQGGGGVLETQYF.